Below, 22 T cell receptor beta chains from the same sample are listed, as sequenced in a study of T cells in Graves' hyperthyroidism and ophthalmopathy. The investigators amplified TCR beta CDR3 regions from RNA transcripts. With the HTBI primer set, the TCR CDR3 went through a first round of RT-PCR. One entry per CDR3 protein results from TCRdb running MiXCR on the multiplex PCR reads. The data contain some 560,000 distinct CDR3 sequences, around 15% of them singletons. Specimen: blood. The receptor source for this set is a woman aged 35 to 49 with Graves' hyperthyroidism.

This clonotype was seen only a few times. The J gene is TRBJ2-3, the V gene TRBV7-2; D ambiguous. The germline V and J ends were trimmed by 7 bases and 6 bases, with 11 bases remaining between them. The CDR3 is made up of 12 amino acids. From germline, CDR1 is SGHTA and CDR2 FQGNSA. As DNA, the CDR3 is TGTGCCAGCACCGCGCCGTGGGATACGCAGTATTTT. Amino acids: CASTAPWDTQYF.

Only a few counts were recorded for this clonotype. The V and J genes are TRBV7-9 and TRBJ2-1, with 8 bases that match TRBD1. The V segment lost 4 bases and the J segment 6 bases; nucleotides outside the gene matches: 5. Per germline, CDR1 SEHNR and CDR2 FQNEAQ (reference sequence). There are 14 residues in the CDR3. The DNA for the CDR3 is TGTGCCAGCAGCTCACCGACAGGGGCCAATGAGCAGTTCTTC. Its translation: CASSSPTGANEQFF.

This clonotype was counted between two and nine times. The chain combines TRBV6-5 with TRBJ2-7; TRBD1 agrees at 8 bases. This CDR3 contains 15 residues. CDR1 and CDR2 from the germline V gene are MNHEY and SVGAGI. With V trimmed by 1 base and J by 4 bases, 6 bases remained unmatched. Here the CDR3 DNA reads TGTGCCAGCAGTTACTTTCAGGGGGCCTATTACGAGCAGTACTTC. Its protein is CASSYFQGAYYEQYF.

At least ten counts were recorded for this clonotype. The chain couples TRBV30 to TRBJ1-5, with D unclear. With 1 base removed from V and 9 bases from J, the gap between germline ends came to 10 bases. Germline CDR1 is GTSNPN and CDR2 is SVGIG (reference sequence). There are 12 residues in the CDR3. CDR3 in amino acids: CAWSGSSGPQHF. In nucleotides, the CDR3 is TGTGCCTGGAGTGGTTCTTCTGGGCCCCAGCATTTT. The full variable domain, its missing parts supplied by reference TRBV30 and TRBJ1-5, is SQTIHQWPATLVQPVGSPLSLECTVEGTSNPNLYWYRQAAGRGLQLLFYSVGIGQISSEVPQNLSASRPQDRQFILSSKKLLLSDSGFYLCAWSGSSGPQHFGDGTRLSIL.

This clonotype was counted ten times or more. The chain employs TRBV28 and TRBJ1-6; 8 nucleotides agree with TRBD1. This CDR3 contains 15 residues. CDR1 is MDHEN and CDR2 is SYDVKM in the germline V gene. J was trimmed by 7 bases and V by 3 bases; bases with no gene match: 5. The CDR3 protein is CASSLWTGLNSPLHF. For the CDR3, the DNA is TGTGCCAGCAGTTTGTGGACAGGGCTAAATTCACCCCTCCACTTT. The full variable domain, its missing parts supplied by reference TRBV28 and TRBJ1-6, is DVKVTQSSRYLVKRTGEKVFLECVQDMDHENMFWYRQDPGLGLRLIYFSYDVKMKEKGDIPEGYSVSREKKERFSLILESASTNQTSMYLCASSLWTGLNSPLHFGNGTRLTVT.

This clonotype was seen more than once but under ten times. The chain links TRBV6-5 to TRBJ2-7; D is possibly TRBD2 (5 bases). CDR1 MNHEY and CDR2 SVGAGI come from the germline V gene. This CDR3 spans 14 amino acids. Trimming cost V 0 bases and J 6 bases, with 12 bases left between them. The CDR3, as DNA: TGTGCCAGCAGTTACTCCCTCGAGGGCTCCGAGCAGTACTTC. It encodes CASSYSLEGSEQYF.

This clonotype has a count of ten or more. This chain links TRBV12-5 with TRBJ2-3, with 16 nucleotides matching TRBD2. Trimming cost V 5 bases and J 6 bases; bases outside gene matches: 5. The CDR3 loop spans 16 amino acids. The germline V gene has CDR1 LGHNT and CDR2 FRNRAP. CDR3 coding DNA: TGTGCTAGTGGTAAGGGACTAGCGGGAGGGCCGGATACGCAGTATTTT. This sequence encodes CASGKGLAGGPDTQYF.

The sample holds many counts of this clonotype. V usage is TRBV12-3 or TRBV12-4 and J usage is TRBJ2-1; 11 nucleotides line up with TRBD1. The CDR3 consists of 15 residues. With V trimmed by 5 bases and J by 6 bases, 6 bases remained unmatched. The chain's CDR3 is CASSNPGQGGNEQFF. CDR3 DNA: TGTGCCAGCAGTAACCCGGGACAGGGGGGCAATGAGCAGTTCTTC.

This clonotype showed up many times. CDR3 loop: CASSLWRSAQPQHF. The CDR3 nucleotides read TGTGCCAGCAGTTTATGGAGAAGCGCTCAGCCCCAGCATTTT. The rearrangement joins TRBV12-3 or TRBV12-4 to TRBJ1-5; no clear D. V was clipped by 2 bases and J by 6 bases, with 11 bases between them. The length of the CDR3 is 14 residues.

This clonotype was seen more than once but under ten times. The chain combines TRBV5-8 with TRBJ1-6; possibly TRBD1 for D (6 bases). CDR3 size: 14 residues. V was clipped by 4 bases and J by 9 bases, with 14 bases between them. Germline V gene lookup returns CDR1 SGHTS and CDR2 YDEGEE. CDR3 nucleotides: TGTGCCAGCAGCCTTGGACAGAGAACTTCACCCCTCCACTTT. It encodes CASSLGQRTSPLHF. Filled out from reference TRBV5-8 and TRBJ1-6, the complete variable domain reads EAGVTQSPTHLIKTRGQQATLRCSPISGHTSVYWYQQALGLGLQFLLWYDEGEERNRGNFPPRFSGRQFPNYSSELNVNALELEDSALYLCASSLGQRTSPLHFGNGTRLTVT.

A few counts support this clonotype. The CDR3 is CASSQGGAGEKLFF. The CDR3 DNA reads TGTGCCAGCAGTCAAGGGGGCGCGGGTGAAAAACTGTTTTTT. The chain joins TRBV6-1 to TRBJ1-4, with TRBD1 identical over 7 bases. Germline V gene data show CDR1 as MNHNS and CDR2 as SASEGT. CDR3 length: 14 residues. Trimming removed 5 bases from V and 7 bases from J; junction bases left unmatched: 7.

This clonotype was seen ten or more times. V usage is TRBV28 and J usage is TRBJ1-5, with 8 positions matching TRBD1. J was trimmed by 7 bases and V by 4 bases; bases with no gene match: 9. The CDR3 runs 15 residues. Germline V lookup: CDR1 MDHEN, CDR2 SYDVKM. The DNA of the CDR3 is TGTGCCAGCAGTTACCCTACAGGGGGAAGGCAGCCCCAGCATTTT. It encodes CASSYPTGGRQPQHF. The variable domain in full, with the rest retrieved from reference TRBV28 and TRBJ1-5, is DVKVTQSSRYLVKRTGEKVFLECVQDMDHENMFWYRQDPGLGLRLIYFSYDVKMKEKGDIPEGYSVSREKKERFSLILESASTNQTSMYLCASSYPTGGRQPQHFGDGTRLSIL.

This clonotype was picked up many times. At one end, the junction sequence differs from germline, possibly due to a read error. The chain couples TRBV7-7 to TRBJ2-2, with TRBD2 identical over 12 bases. The germline V gene encodes CDR1 SSHAT and CDR2 FNYEAQ (reference sequence). The CDR3 extends over 19 amino acids. The CDR3 loop reads CASSPWLAGGPIDAGELFF. The CDR3 nucleotides read TGTGCTAGCAGCCCCTGGCTAGCGGGAGGGCCGATCGACGCCGGGGAGCTGTTTTTT.

CDR3 loop: CASSLGLARGNEQYF. DNA for the CDR3: TGTGCCAGCAGTCTCGGACTAGCGAGAGGAAACGAGCAGTACTTC. The chain uses TRBV6-2 or TRBV6-3 and TRBJ2-7; 9 nucleotides line up with TRBD2. CDR1 is MNHEY and CDR2 is SVGEGT in the germline V gene. V lost 5 bases to trimming and J lost 5 bases; unmatched junction nucleotides: 10. This CDR3 contains 15 residues.

This clonotype was detected ten times or more. This chain connects TRBV28 to TRBJ2-7, with 9 bases fitting TRBD1. With 5 bases clipped from V and 3 bases from J, the junction kept 8 bases outside the gene matches. CDR1 MDHEN and CDR2 SYDVKM come from the germline V gene. This CDR3 comprises 15 residues. The CDR3 DNA is TGTGCCAGCAGTCCCAACCCGGACAGGGGCTACGAGCAGTACTTC. Encoded protein: CASSPNPDRGYEQYF.

Many counts were recorded for this clonotype. V and J are TRBV2 and TRBJ2-1; 7 positions agree with TRBD1. Germline V gene sequence: CDR1 SNHLY, CDR2 FYNNEI. V was clipped by 4 bases and J by 1 base; unmatched bases: 4. There are 15 residues in the CDR3. The CDR3 protein is CASSVTGSSYNEQFF. CDR3 bases: TGTGCCAGCAGTGTGACAGGGAGTTCCTACAATGAGCAGTTCTTC.

This clonotype showed up many times. This chain uses TRBV28 with TRBJ2-1, with 14 bases aligning to TRBD2. The ends lost 5 bases at V and 3 bases at J; junction bases unmatched: 6. This CDR3 is built from 17 residues. Germline values: CDR1 MDHEN, CDR2 SYDVKM. In nucleotides, the CDR3 is TGTGCCAGCAGTCCTACCGGGACTAGCGGGAGCTACAATGAGCAGTTCTTC. Amino acids: CASSPTGTSGSYNEQFF.

There are many counts of this clonotype. This CDR3 is CASSPKGVVEAFF. DNA for the CDR3: TGTGCCAGCAGCCCGAAGGGCGTGGTGGAAGCTTTCTTT. The V and J genes are TRBV3-1 and TRBJ1-1; D is uncertain. This CDR3 is built from 13 residues. V was trimmed by 4 bases and J by 8 bases, leaving 14 bases between them. CDR1 and CDR2 from the germline V gene are LGHDT and YNNKEL (reference sequence).

CDR3 sequence: CASSRAGMTNEKLFF. The DNA of the CDR3 is TGCGCCAGCAGCCGAGCTGGGATGACTAATGAAAAACTGTTTTTT. The rearrangement uses TRBV4-1 and TRBJ1-4, with unresolved D. Trimming cost V 4 bases and J 2 bases, with 11 bases left between them. This CDR3 has 15 amino acids. Germline values: CDR1 MGHRA, CDR2 YSYEKL.

The V call is TRBV6-1, the J call TRBJ2-7; D is unclear. V lost 3 bases and J lost 2, with 8 bases in between. Germline V gives CDR1 MNHNS, CDR2 SASEGT. The CDR3 contains 13 residues. CDR3 in amino acids: CASSDGVPYEQYF. The DNA of the CDR3 is TGTGCCAGCAGTGATGGGGTCCCCTACGAGCAGTACTTC.

This clonotype was detected a few times. This sequence joins TRBV24-1 and TRBJ1-3; a possible D gene is TRBD1 (6 bases). CDR1 KGHDR and CDR2 SFDVKD come from the germline V gene. The germline V and J ends were trimmed by 2 bases and 3 bases, with 10 bases remaining between them. The CDR3 totals 15 residues. The DNA for the CDR3 is TGTGCCACCAGTGATTCCCGGGACATTGGAAACACCATATATTTT. Translation gives CATSDSRDIGNTIYF.

At least ten counts were recorded for this clonotype. The rearrangement joins TRBV20-1 to TRBJ1-2, with 7 bases identical to TRBD1. V lost 2 bases to trimming and J lost 4 bases; unmatched junction nucleotides: 4. Germline loops: CDR1 DFQATT, CDR2 SNEGSKA (reference sequence). The CDR3 has 13 residues. CDR3 bases: TGCAGTGCTAGACAGGGGGTTAGCTATGGCTACACCTTC. This translates into CSARQGVSYGYTF.